The 29 T cell receptor beta chains in this list originate from one sample, sequenced in a study of T cell repertoires in ileal Crohn's disease. The table came from immunoSEQ multiplex PCR; TCRdb's copy has only in-frame clones and leaves some out. This sample carries roughly 13,000 clones, around 82% of them seen once, and the ten largest clones take approximately 18%. The sequencing sample was made of ileal tissue. The receptors were gathered from an adult with Crohn's disease.

The V call is TRBV5-5, the J call TRBJ2-7; D gene ambiguous. Germline-derived CDR1 and CDR2 are SGHKS and YYEKEE (reference sequence). V was pared by 0 bases and J by 3 bases, with 10 bases between. The CDR3 has 14 amino acids. The CDR3 sequence is CASSLGFGGYEQYF. Here the CDR3 DNA reads TGTGCCAGCAGCTTGGGGTTCGGCGGCTACGAGCAGTACTTC.

This chain joins TRBV5-4 and TRBJ2-3; 8 positions agree with TRBD2. Germline V gives CDR1 SGHNT, CDR2 YYREEE (reference sequence). With V trimmed by 2 bases and J by 6 bases, 11 bases remained unmatched. The CDR3 loop spans 16 amino acids. The DNA for the CDR3 is TGTGCCAGCAGCTTAGCGGGGGCCCGGGGAAGGGATACGCAGTATTTT. This sequence encodes CASSLAGARGRDTQYF. Drawing the rest from reference TRBV5-4 and TRBJ2-3, the complete variable domain is ETGVTQSPTHLIKTRGQQVTLRCSSQSGHNTVSWYQQALGQGPQFIFQYYREEENGRGNFPPRFSGLQFPNYSSELNVNALELDDSALYLCASSLAGARGRDTQYFGPGTRLTVL.

The rearrangement uses TRBV6-1 and TRBJ2-1; possibly TRBD2 for D (5 bases). Per the germline V gene, CDR1 is MNHNS and CDR2 is SASEGT. The CDR3 has 12 residues. V lost 2 bases, J lost 7 bases, and 6 bases lay in between. The CDR3 spells CASSESGNEQFF. The CDR3 DNA follows: TGTGCCAGCAGTGAATCGGGAAATGAGCAGTTCTTC.

The chain uses TRBV29-1 and TRBJ2-2; D ambiguous. The CDR3 loop spans 13 amino acids. Germline values: CDR1 SQVTM, CDR2 ANQGSEA. V lost 4 bases and J 3 bases, leaving 9 bases between the germline ends. The CDR3 nucleotides are TGCAGCGTTGTGGGCTTCCACACCGGGGAGCTGTTTTTT. This codes for CSVVGFHTGELFF.

The rearrangement uses TRBV5-4 and TRBJ1-6, with a tentative D call TRBD1 (5 bases). The CDR3 is 15 residues long. V lost 0 bases and J lost 9, with 13 bases in between. Germline V gives CDR1 SGHNT, CDR2 YYREEE (reference sequence). CDR3 coding DNA: TGTGCCAGCAGCTTGGGGGGCCAGTCGGGTTCACCCCTCCACTTT. The encoded protein is CASSLGGQSGSPLHF.

This sequence joins TRBV6-1 and TRBJ1-5; perhaps TRBD1 as D (5 bases). The germline CDR1 and CDR2 sequences are MNHNS and SASEGT. CDR3 length: 15 amino acids. Trimming removed 3 bases from V and 0 bases from J, with 9 bases in between. The CDR3 DNA is TGTGCCAGCAGTGACAGGGATTATAGCAATCAGCCCCAGCATTTT. Translating it yields CASSDRDYSNQPQHF.

This clone was picked up a small number of times. V usage is TRBV30 and J usage is TRBJ1-2; 8 positions match TRBD1. The V and J ends lost 7 bases and 6 bases, in that order; junction bases with no gene match: 10. The CDR3 contains 13 residues. Germline V gene data show CDR1 as GTSNPN and CDR2 as SVGIG (reference sequence). In DNA form, the CDR3 reads TGTGCCTTAGGACAGGGCCGCGGGGATGGCTACACCTTC. Translated, it gives CALGQGRGDGYTF.

This chain uses TRBV5-1 with TRBJ2-7, with 12 positions matching TRBD1. Germline CDR1 is SGHRS and CDR2 is YFSETQ. With 5 bases clipped from V and 6 bases from J, the junction kept 6 bases outside the gene matches. The CDR3 runs to 14 residues. This CDR3 is CASRSGTGGGEQYF. The CDR3, as DNA: TGCGCCAGCAGGTCCGGGACAGGGGGCGGCGAGCAGTACTTC.

This clone was detected a few times. The chain links TRBV6-6 to TRBJ1-5; 7 bases map to TRBD1. The V gene's germline CDR1 is MNHNY and CDR2 SVGAGI (reference sequence). V shed 7 bases and J 6 bases; nucleotides not matched to a gene: 12. The CDR3 runs 15 residues. Here the CDR3 DNA reads TGTGCCAGCACATCCGCCGAGACAGGGAGTCAGCCCCAGCATTTT. Translating gives CASTSAETGSQPQHF.

The chain employs TRBV30 and TRBJ1-1, with 8 bases lining up with TRBD1. Trimming removed 2 bases from V and 6 bases from J; junction bases left unmatched: 8. CDR1 GTSNPN and CDR2 SVGIG come from the germline V gene (reference sequence). The CDR3 spans 14 residues. The CDR3 spells CAWSTGQGAPEAFF. In nucleotides, the CDR3 is TGTGCCTGGAGTACAGGACAGGGCGCGCCTGAAGCTTTCTTT.

The V call is TRBV15, the J call TRBJ1-4, with D possibly TRBD1 on 6 matching bases. Trimming left V 3 bases short and J 6 bases short, with 11 bases between. CDR3 length: 14 amino acids. Germline V lookup: CDR1 LNHNV, CDR2 YYDKDF (reference sequence). The chain's CDR3 is CATSSETGYEKLFF. The CDR3 nucleotides read TGTGCCACCAGCAGTGAGACAGGCTATGAAAAACTGTTTTTT.

The chain is built from TRBV9 and TRBJ2-1, with 9 bases fitting TRBD2. The CDR3 has 15 amino acids. The V gene end was trimmed by 0 bases and the J gene end by 4 bases; junction bases not matched to a gene: 2. The germline V gene has CDR1 SGDLS and CDR2 YYNGEE. The CDR3 loop is CASSVGSGGYNEQFF. The CDR3 DNA sequence: TGTGCCAGCAGCGTAGGTAGCGGGGGTTACAATGAGCAGTTCTTC.

V is TRBV18 and J is TRBJ2-6; D may be TRBD1 (6 bases). V was pared by 6 bases and J by 0 bases, with 18 bases between. The CDR3 runs 18 residues. Germline V lookup: CDR1 KGHSH, CDR2 LQKENI. The CDR3 spells CASSPDRPFSSGANVLTF. The CDR3 DNA is TGTGCCAGCTCTCCCGACAGGCCCTTCAGCTCTGGGGCCAACGTCCTGACTTTC. The full variable domain, completed using reference TRBV18 and TRBJ2-6, is NAGVMQNPRHLVRRRGQEARLRCSPMKGHSHVYWYRQLPEEGLKFMVYLQKENIIDESGMPKERFSAEFPKEGPSILRIQQVVRGDSAAYFCASSPDRPFSSGANVLTFGAGSRLTVL.

The chain couples TRBV5-1 to TRBJ1-4, with D unclear. The CDR3 sequence is 15 residues long. In germline, CDR1 is SGHRS, CDR2 YFSETQ. V was cut by 4 bases and J by 8 bases, with 18 bases left in between. CDR3 sequence (DNA): TGCGCCAGCAGCCGGACGACAACGGCGGGGGAAAAACTGTTTTTT. This gives the protein CASSRTTTAGEKLFF.

V and J are TRBV5-4 and TRBJ1-2; 7 bases fit TRBD1. This CDR3 region has 16 residues. V shed 4 bases, J shed 4 bases, and the junction held 13 bases outside the gene matches. CDR1 and CDR2 from the germline V gene are SGHNT and YYREEE (reference sequence). The CDR3 sequence: CASSQGPFDRAYGYTF. CDR3 nucleotide sequence: TGTGCCAGCAGCCAGGGCCCCTTCGACAGGGCCTATGGCTACACCTTC.

The rearrangement joins TRBV7-2 to TRBJ2-7; 8 bases are shared with TRBD2. The germline V gene encodes CDR1 SGHTA and CDR2 FQGNSA. V was clipped by 8 bases and J by 6 bases; unmatched bases: 9. The CDR3 contains 13 residues. The CDR3 loop reads CASGGLVGLEQYF. The CDR3 nucleotides are TGTGCCAGCGGGGGACTAGTCGGTCTCGAGCAGTACTTC.

The chain couples TRBV29-1 to TRBJ1-2; TRBD1 matches at 10 bases. The CDR3 loop spans 15 amino acids. V was pared by 7 bases and J by 6 bases, with 14 bases of the junction left unmatched. Germline loops: CDR1 SQVTM, CDR2 ANQGSEA. CDR3 DNA: TGCAGCGCTGGGGGGTGGACAGGGGGTCAACATGGCTACACCTTC. It yields the protein CSAGGWTGGQHGYTF.

This clone has just a few counts. Other DNA sequences in the same sample also yield this CDR3. V usage is TRBV5-1 and J usage is TRBJ2-2, with 7 bases identical to TRBD1. The CDR3 is 13 amino acids. V lost 3 bases and J lost 8; bases outside the gene matches: 4. Germline CDR1 SGHRS, CDR2 YFSETQ. CDR3 sequence reads: CASSSDRAGELFF. DNA for the CDR3: TGCGCCAGCAGCTCCGACAGGGCTGGGGAGCTGTTTTTT. The full variable domain, with the rest looked up from reference TRBV5-1 and TRBJ2-2, is KAGVTQTPRYLIKTRGQQVTLSCSPISGHRSVSWYQQTPGQGLQFLFEYFSETQRNKGNFPGRFSGRQFSNSRSEMNVSTLELGDSALYLCASSSDRAGELFFGEGSRLTVL.

The genes are TRBV7-9 and TRBJ1-5; D call uncertain. Germline CDR1 SEHNR, CDR2 FQNEAQ (reference sequence). The CDR3 is made up of 12 amino acids. Trimming shortened V by 5 bases and J by 5 bases, and 7 bases separated the two germline ends. The CDR3 coding sequence is TGTGCCAGCAGCACCCTACATCAGCCCCAGCATTTT. It specifies CASSTLHQPQHF.

This sequence joins TRBV5-1 and TRBJ2-7, with 9 bases matching TRBD1. Losses at the gene ends were 4 bases for V and 2 bases for J; bases not matched to a gene: 7. Germline CDR1 reads SGHRS; CDR2 reads YFSETQ. This CDR3 is 15 amino acids long. CDR3 DNA sequence: TGCGCCAGCAGCACCGGACAGGGGCTCGCCTACGAGCAGTACTTC. This translates into CASSTGQGLAYEQYF.

This chain uses TRBV5-6 with TRBJ1-1, with D maybe TRBD1 (5 bases). Germline V lookup: CDR1 SGHDT, CDR2 YYEEEE. The CDR3 is 16 residues long. V lost 0 bases and J 4 bases, leaving 16 bases between the germline ends. The CDR3 is CASSLGTLIGGTEAFF. The CDR3 nucleotides are TGTGCCAGCAGCTTGGGAACATTGATCGGGGGCACTGAAGCTTTCTTT.

J is TRBJ1-1 and V is TRBV18; 9 positions match TRBD1. Germline V gives CDR1 KGHSH, CDR2 LQKENI. V gave up 6 bases and J gave up 1 base; unmatched junction bases: 6. This CDR3 is 15 amino acids long. Written as DNA, the CDR3 is TGTGCCAGCTCCAGGACAGGGGATGGGAACACTGAAGCTTTCTTT. Amino acids: CASSRTGDGNTEAFF.

In its sample, this clone was seen once. The V and J genes are TRBV6-1 and TRBJ2-7, with D maybe TRBD2 (6 bases). Trimming stripped 3 bases from V and 5 bases from J, with 17 bases between. Germline values: CDR1 MNHNS, CDR2 SASEGT. CDR3 size: 15 residues. The CDR3 sequence is CASSEGRSGDDEQYF. CDR3 nucleotides: TGTGCCAGCAGTGAGGGTAGATCGGGAGATGACGAGCAGTACTTC.

Of note for this clone: Other DNA sequences within the sample encode an identical CDR3. The V gene is TRBV2, the J gene TRBJ1-1, with 11 bases that match TRBD1. V was clipped by 1 base and J by 5 bases; unmatched bases: 6. Germline values: CDR1 SNHLY, CDR2 FYNNEI. The CDR3 sequence is 16 residues long. This CDR3 reads CASSEGTGGRGTEAFF. In DNA, the CDR3 is TGTGCCAGCAGTGAAGGGACAGGGGGCAGAGGAACTGAAGCTTTCTTT.

The rearrangement links TRBV5-4 to TRBJ2-3, with TRBD2 matching 10 bases. The V gene's germline CDR1 is SGHNT and CDR2 YYREEE (reference sequence). The CDR3 is made up of 15 amino acids. Trimming at V came to 2 bases and at J to 1 base, leaving 1 base not matched to a gene. As DNA, the CDR3 is TGTGCCAGCAGCTTACTAGCGGGGCGCACAGATACGCAGTATTTT. This sequence encodes CASSLLAGRTDTQYF.

CDR3 sequence: CASSLGGSNTEAFF. CDR3 bases: TGTGCCAGCAGCTTAGGAGGGTCGAACACTGAAGCTTTCTTT. The chain employs TRBV11-3 and TRBJ1-1, with unresolved D. Trimming cost V 1 base and J 1 base, with 7 bases left between them. This CDR3 has 14 amino acids. CDR1 is SGHNT and CDR2 is YENEEA in the germline V gene.

As for this clone: A junction boundary mismatches the germline segment, possibly from a read error. The chain couples TRBV7-7 to TRBJ1-5, with D perhaps TRBD1 (5 bases). The CDR3 contains 14 residues. From germline, CDR1 is SSHAT and CDR2 FNYEAQ (reference sequence). Here the CDR3 reads CASSLIQEGQPQHF. For the CDR3, the DNA is TGTGCTAGCAGCTTGATACAGGAGGGGCAGCCCCAGCATTTT.

CDR3 in amino acids: CASSLSGTSLTDTQYF. As DNA, the CDR3 is TGTGCCAGTAGTCTCTCCGGGACTAGCCTCACAGATACGCAGTATTTT. The V call is TRBV19, the J call TRBJ2-3, with 9 bases matching TRBD2. After removal of 5 bases from V and 2 bases from J, the junction contained 8 bases not matched to a gene. This CDR3 spans 16 amino acids. Germline values: CDR1 LNHDA, CDR2 SQIVND (reference sequence).

In its sample, this clone was seen a few times. The chain links TRBV12-5 to TRBJ1-6; 9 bases fit TRBD1. Germline V gene sequence: CDR1 LGHNT, CDR2 FRNRAP. The CDR3 sequence is 14 residues long. V was pared by 6 bases and J by 9 bases, with 6 bases of the junction left unmatched. The CDR3 coding sequence is TGTGCTAGTGGAGCGGGACAGGGAGGTTCACCCCTCCACTTT. Translation: CASGAGQGGSPLHF.